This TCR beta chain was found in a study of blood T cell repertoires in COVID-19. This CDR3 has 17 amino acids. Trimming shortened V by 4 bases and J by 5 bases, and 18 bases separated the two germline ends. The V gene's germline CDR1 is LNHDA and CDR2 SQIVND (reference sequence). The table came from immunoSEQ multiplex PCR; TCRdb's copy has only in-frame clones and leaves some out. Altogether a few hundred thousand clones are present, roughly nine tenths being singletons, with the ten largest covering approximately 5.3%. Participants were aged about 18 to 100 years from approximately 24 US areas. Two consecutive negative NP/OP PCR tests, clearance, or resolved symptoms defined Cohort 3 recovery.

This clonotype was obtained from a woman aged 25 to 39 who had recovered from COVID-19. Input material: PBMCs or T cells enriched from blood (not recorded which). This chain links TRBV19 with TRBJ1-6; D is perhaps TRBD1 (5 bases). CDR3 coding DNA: TGTGCCAGTAGTAACTCCCGCGGGGGGACGGATAATTCACCCCTCCACTTT. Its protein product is CASSNSRGGTDNSPLHF. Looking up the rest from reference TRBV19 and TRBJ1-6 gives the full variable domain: DGGITQSPKYLFRKEGQNVTLSCEQNLNHDAMYWYRQDPGQGLRLIYYSQIVNDFQKGDIAEGYSVSREKKESFPLTVTSAQKNPTAFYLCASSNSRGGTDNSPLHFGNGTRLTVT.